This TCR beta chain was observed in a study of blood T cells in healthy people across ages. Study-wide points: Older age went with lower TCR beta diversity per million T cells, in a roughly linear way.

Worth noting for this clonotype: The antigen is unknown.

Drawing of peripheral blood yielded roughly 9.3 milliliters from each donor. Isolated per sample were at least 7 million PBMCs. V lost 5 bases to trimming and J lost 6 bases; unmatched junction nucleotides: 6. The length of the CDR3 is 15 residues. Germline V lookup: CDR1 SEHNR, CDR2 FQNEAQ (reference sequence). Using a J-beta primer mix together with a sample-barcoded 5' primer, a second PCR was run for roughly 7 to 11 cycles. TCRdb reprocessed the 5' RACE reads via MiXCR and lists one record per CDR3 protein. Here the sample spans 550,000 to 700,000 distinct CDR3 sequences, 27% being singletons. Sequenced: blood. This sequence was found in a woman aged 70-85 years in good health. The V and J genes are TRBV7-9 and TRBJ1-4, with 10 bases that match TRBD1. CDR3 amino acids: CASSPRTGGYEKLFF. The DNA for the CDR3 is TGTGCCAGCAGCCCTCGGACAGGGGGTTATGAAAAACTGTTTTTT.